This T cell receptor (beta chain) comes out of a study of T cell repertoires in ileal Crohn's disease. The study, taken as a whole, reports: Active smokers at surgery had more clonal expansions than non-smokers.

Profiled with immunoSEQ multiplex PCR; TCRdb holds only in-frame clones, not every one. The table includes 2,000 to 2,500 clones, about 90% detected once. The CDR3 runs 15 residues. From germline, CDR1 is SEHNR and CDR2 FQNEAQ (reference sequence). J gave up 5 bases and V 4 bases, and 2 bases lay outside the gene matches. As for this clone: Antigen unknown.

This rearrangement joins TRBV7-9 to TRBJ2-1; 13 bases line up with TRBD2. Input material: ileal tissue. This clonotype originated in an adult with Crohn's disease. The CDR3 spells CASSSTSGGNNEQFF. The CDR3 DNA is TGTGCCAGCAGCTCGACTAGCGGGGGGAACAATGAGCAGTTCTTC. The whole variable domain, remainder taken from reference TRBV7-9 and TRBJ2-1, is DTGVSQNPRHKITKRGQNVTFRCDPISEHNRLYWYRQTLGQGPEFLTYFQNEAQLEKSRLLSDRFSAERPKGSFSTLEIQRTEQGDSAMYLCASSSTSGGNNEQFFGPGTRLTVL.